The sequence of this T cell receptor (beta chain) was determined in a study of blood T cell repertoires in COVID-19. This table comes from immunoSEQ multiplex PCR, and its TCRdb copy is limited to in-frame clones, with some not included. The sample lists around 240,000 clones; about 88% were seen once. This CDR3 spans 12 amino acids. Germline V gene data show CDR1 as SGHRS and CDR2 as YFSETQ. The germline V and J ends were trimmed by 4 bases and 7 bases, with 9 bases remaining between them. The chain is built from TRBV5-1 and TRBJ2-1, with D tentatively TRBD1 (6 bases). This TCR derives from a man in his forties with acute or convalescent COVID-19. Sequences were obtained from peripheral blood. The DNA for the CDR3 is TGCGCCAGCAGCCCGGACAGTAATGAGCAGTTCTTC. It specifies CASSPDSNEQFF.